The present T cell receptor beta chain was sequenced within a study of cytomegalovirus exposure and HLA in healthy donors. Study-level findings and limits: The listing of 160 or so TCR beta chains classed them as cytomegalovirus-associated.

J lost 3 bases, V lost 1 base, and 5 bases had no gene match. Germline lookup yields CDR1 SGHTA and CDR2 FQGNSA. The CDR3 is 17 amino acids. Researchers ran the PCR with 60 Vbeta and 13 Jbeta primers. TCRdb keeps only in-frame clones here, not all; method: immunoSEQ multiplex PCR. The table shows under 200,000 clones, with roughly 80% occurring only once. Of note for this clone: What it binds is unknown.

The V and J genes are TRBV7-2 and TRBJ2-1; the match to TRBD2 covers 11 bases. This clonotype was sampled from a human donor in good health. Source material: PBMCs. The CDR3: CASSLVAGGAVYNEQFF. As DNA, the CDR3 is TGTGCCAGCAGCTTAGTAGCGGGGGGGGCGGTCTACAATGAGCAGTTCTTC.